This T cell receptor (beta chain) was identified during a study of blood T cell repertoires in COVID-19. Study-wide context: PBMCs, B-cell-depleted T cells, or T cells were the source of the cDNA or gDNA that made up the material.

Unmatched junction bases numbered 6, after V lost 3 bases and J lost 6 bases. The CDR3 spans 16 residues. The germline gives CDR1 KGHSH, CDR2 LQKENI. Method: immunoSEQ multiplex PCR; TCRdb's copy keeps in-frame clones and lacks some. The repertoire holds under 300,000 clones, with 81% as singletons. The sample taken for sequencing was peripheral blood. This TCR derives from an older woman with active or convalescent COVID-19. The chain is built from TRBV18 and TRBJ2-1; the match to TRBD2 covers 12 bases. CDR3 sequence (DNA): TGTGCCAGCTCACCTTGGACTAGCGGGGCTTTCAATGAGCAGTTCTTC. This translates into CASSPWTSGAFNEQFF.